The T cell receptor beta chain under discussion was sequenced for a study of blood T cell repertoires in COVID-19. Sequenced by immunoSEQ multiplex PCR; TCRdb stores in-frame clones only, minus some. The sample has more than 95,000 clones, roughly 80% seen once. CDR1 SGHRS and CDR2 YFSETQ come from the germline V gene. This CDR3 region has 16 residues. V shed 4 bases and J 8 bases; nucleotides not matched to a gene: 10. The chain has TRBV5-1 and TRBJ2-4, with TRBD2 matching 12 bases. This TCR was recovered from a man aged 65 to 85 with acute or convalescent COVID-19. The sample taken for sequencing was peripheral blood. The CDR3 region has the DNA TGCGCCAGCAGCCCGTCGACTAGCGGGAGAGCGGACATTCAGTACTTC. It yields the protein CASSPSTSGRADIQYF.